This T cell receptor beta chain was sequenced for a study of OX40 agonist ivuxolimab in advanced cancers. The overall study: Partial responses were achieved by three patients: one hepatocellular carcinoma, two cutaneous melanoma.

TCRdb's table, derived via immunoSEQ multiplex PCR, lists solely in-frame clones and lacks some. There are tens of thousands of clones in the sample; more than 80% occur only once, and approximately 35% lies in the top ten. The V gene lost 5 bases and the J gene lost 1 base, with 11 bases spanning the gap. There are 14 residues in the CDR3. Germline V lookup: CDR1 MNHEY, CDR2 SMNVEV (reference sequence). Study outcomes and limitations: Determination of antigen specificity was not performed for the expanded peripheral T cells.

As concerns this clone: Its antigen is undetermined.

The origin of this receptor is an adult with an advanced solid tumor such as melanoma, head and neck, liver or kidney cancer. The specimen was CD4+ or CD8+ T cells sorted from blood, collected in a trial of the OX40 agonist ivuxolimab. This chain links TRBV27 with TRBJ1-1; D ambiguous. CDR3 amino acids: CASSRTAPNTEAFF. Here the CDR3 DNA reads TGTGCCAGCAGTCGCACAGCGCCGAACACTGAAGCTTTCTTT.